This T cell receptor beta chain stems from a study of PD-1 blockade in classical Hodgkin lymphoma. Profiled with immunoSEQ multiplex PCR; TCRdb holds only in-frame clones, not every one. The data show fewer than 35,000 clones, about 81% seen once. This clone has just one count. Its antigen is not identified. Overall study results and limits: When set against healthy donors, newly diagnosed patients were reported to show lower baseline TCR diversity. CD4+ TCR diversity climbed significantly by C4D1, unlike CD8+ TCR diversity.

Time point given: cycle 4 day 1 (C4D1), after six to seven weeks of nivolumab. Relapse was seen in all patients after autologous stem cell transplantation, and brentuximab vedotin exposure was variable. Complete response, partial response or progressive disease constituted the best responses recorded. The specimen comprised peripheral blood mononuclear cells (PBMCs), sampled before the fourth cycle of nivolumab. The receptor comes from a human donor with classical Hodgkin lymphoma.

CDR3 in DNA: TGTGCCAGCATAGGGGAGGCAGGTGGCTACACCTTC. Translating it yields CASIGEAGGYTF. The chain joins TRBV7-9 to TRBJ1-2; TRBD1 might be the D (5 bases). Trimming removed 7 bases from V and 7 bases from J, with 13 bases in between. Germline CDR1 is SEHNR and CDR2 is FQNEAQ (reference sequence). The CDR3 is 12 residues long. The full variable domain, rest sourced from reference TRBV7-9 and TRBJ1-2, is DTGVSQNPRHKITKRGQNVTFRCDPISEHNRLYWYRQTLGQGPEFLTYFQNEAQLEKSRLLSDRFSAERPKGSFSTLEIQRTEQGDSAMYLCASIGEAGGYTFGSGTRLTVV.